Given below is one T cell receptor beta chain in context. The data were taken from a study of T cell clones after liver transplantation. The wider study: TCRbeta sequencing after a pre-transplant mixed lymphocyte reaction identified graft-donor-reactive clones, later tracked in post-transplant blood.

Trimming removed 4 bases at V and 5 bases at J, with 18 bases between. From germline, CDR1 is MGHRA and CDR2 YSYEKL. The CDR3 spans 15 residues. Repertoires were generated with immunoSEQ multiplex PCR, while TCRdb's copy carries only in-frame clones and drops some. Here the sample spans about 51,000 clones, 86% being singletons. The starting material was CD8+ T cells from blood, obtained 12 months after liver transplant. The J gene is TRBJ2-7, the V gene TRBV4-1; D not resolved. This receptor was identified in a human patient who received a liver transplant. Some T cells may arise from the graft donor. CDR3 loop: CASSPLGETIHEQYF. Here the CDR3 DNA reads TGCGCCAGCAGCCCGCTCGGCGAAACCATCCACGAGCAGTACTTC.